A selection of T cell receptor beta chains follows, all from one sample in a study of identical twins. In TCRdb, the 5' RACE reads were re-called with MiXCR into one record per CDR3 protein. The sample has approximately 230,000 distinct CDR3 sequences; 6.5% are singletons. Another study also made use of these data, one on T cells expressing NK-cell markers.

Specimen: CD8+ T cells sorted from blood. These receptors originate from a woman under 30 in good health. CDR3s include the opening cysteine and the closing phenylalanine or tryptophan. The order of the fields is D gene, clone size, J gene, V gene, CDR3 protein, CDR3 DNA. D genes are given only for firm matches. Part of the rows lack a size; the others show once, few, many or a class for expanded clones.

NA,once,TRBJ1-1,TRBV7-6,CASSLPDGAEAFF,TGTGCCAGCAGCCTACCTGACGGGGCTGAAGCTTTCTTT
TRBD2,many,TRBJ2-1,TRBV29-1,CSVEGLASEQFF,TGCAGCGTTGAGGGACTAGCGAGTGAGCAGTTCTTC
NA,many,TRBJ1-5,TRBV27,CASGGSSNQPQHF,TGTGCCAGCGGGGGAAGTAGCAATCAGCCCCAGCATTTT
TRBD2,NA,TRBJ2-2,TRBV3-1,CASSRTSGRARLNTGELFF,TGTGCCAGCAGCCGCACTAGCGGGAGGGCCCGGTTGAACACCGGGGAGCTGTTTTTT
NA,many,TRBJ2-3,TRBV25-1,CASSEYDPLYGDTQYF,TGTGCCAGCAGTGAATATGATCCCCTGTATGGAGATACGCAGTATTTT
TRBD1,many,TRBJ2-5,TRBV5-1,CASSVDRGQETQYF,TGCGCCAGCAGCGTCGACAGGGGGCAAGAGACCCAGTACTTC
TRBD2,NA,TRBJ2-7,TRBV12-3/TRBV12-4,CASSSDIGLAYEQYF,TGTGCCAGCAGTTCGGATATTGGACTAGCCTACGAGCAGTACTTC
TRBD2,many,TRBJ2-7,TRBV20-1,CSARSRTSGGYEQYF,TGCAGTGCTAGAAGCAGGACTAGCGGGGGATACGAGCAGTACTTC
NA,NA,TRBJ2-1,TRBV7-6,CASSLGRQEQFF,TGTGCCAGCAGCTTAGGTCGTCAGGAGCAGTTCTTC
TRBD1,few,TRBJ2-1,TRBV5-5,CASSLLGTAISSYNEQFF,TGTGCCAGCAGCTTGTTAGGGACAGCGATAAGCTCCTACAATGAGCAGTTCTTC
NA,few,TRBJ1-6,TRBV7-2,CASSTVGGGSPLHF,TGTGCCAGCAGCACAGTGGGGGGGGGATCACCCCTCCACTTT
TRBD2,many,TRBJ2-1,TRBV7-6,CASSLGSGGGFLNEQFF,TGTGCCAGCAGCTTAGGGTCGGGAGGAGGTTTTTTGAATGAGCAGTTCTTC
NA,many,TRBJ1-5,TRBV10-3,CAISATGDSNQPQHF,TGTGCCATCAGTGCCACAGGCGATAGCAATCAGCCCCAGCATTTT
NA,few,TRBJ1-1,TRBV5-8,CASSWVTEAFF,TGTGCCTCCAGTTGGGTTACTGAAGCTTTCTTT
TRBD2,many,TRBJ2-3,TRBV7-9,CASRAGGADTQYF,TGTGCCAGCAGGGCTGGGGGGGCAGATACGCAGTATTTT
TRBD2,few,TRBJ2-1,TRBV12-3/TRBV12-4,CASSIQTSGSEQFF,TGTGCCAGCAGCATCCAGACTAGCGGGAGTGAGCAGTTCTTC
NA,few,TRBJ2-7,TRBV10-2,CASSGGDTYEQYF,TGCGCCAGCAGTGGAGGGGACACCTACGAGCAGTACTTC
NA,NA,TRBJ1-1,TRBV3-1,CASSQDRQGSDTEAFF,TGTGCCAGCAGCCAAGATCGTCAGGGCTCGGACACTGAAGCTTTCTTT
TRBD1,NA,TRBJ2-7,TRBV11-2,CASSLSGQGAPEQYF,TGTGCCAGCAGCTTATCTGGACAGGGGGCTCCCGAGCAGTACTTC
NA,many,TRBJ2-7,TRBV29-1,CSVDGLNSYEQYF,TGCAGCGTTGACGGGTTAAACTCCTACGAGCAGTACTTC